This note documents a single T cell receptor (beta chain) sequence. Its antigen remains unidentified. The sample contains more than one DNA sequence encoding this CDR3. Unmatched junction bases numbered 2, after V lost 0 bases and J lost 6 bases. Germline CDR1 reads SGHRS; CDR2 reads YFSETQ. This CDR3 is 13 amino acids long. The record originates from a study of cytomegalovirus exposure and HLA in healthy donors. Regarding the study as a whole: The study put some 150 TCR beta chains on its list as cytomegalovirus-associated. The classifier reportedly diagnosed cytomegalovirus status with high specificity and sensitivity.

Profiled with immunoSEQ multiplex PCR; TCRdb holds only in-frame clones, not every one. The repertoire holds approximately 140,000 clones, with almost 85% as singletons. The rearrangement links TRBV5-1 to TRBJ1-1; the match to TRBD1 covers 7 bases. Sequencing input: PBMCs. The TCR comes from a woman in her 30s in good health and CMV-seronegative. The CDR3 DNA is TGCGCCAGCAGCTTGGGTACAGGGGCTGAAGCTTTCTTT. The encoded protein is CASSLGTGAEAFF.